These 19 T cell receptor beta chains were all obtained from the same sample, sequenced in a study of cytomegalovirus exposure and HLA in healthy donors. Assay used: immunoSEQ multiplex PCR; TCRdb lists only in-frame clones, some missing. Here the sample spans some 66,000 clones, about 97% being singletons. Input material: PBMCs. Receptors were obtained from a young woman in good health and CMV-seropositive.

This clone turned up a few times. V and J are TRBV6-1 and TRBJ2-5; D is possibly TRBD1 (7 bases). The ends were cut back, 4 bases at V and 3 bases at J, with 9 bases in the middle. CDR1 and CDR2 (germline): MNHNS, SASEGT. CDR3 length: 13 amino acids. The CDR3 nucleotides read TGTGCCAGCAGTGGCGGGACAGAAGAGACCCAGTACTTC. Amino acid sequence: CASSGGTEETQYF.

As DNA, the CDR3 is TGTGCCATCAGCCTATCTTACGAGCAGTACTTC. It encodes CAISLSYEQYF. The chain uses TRBV10-3 and TRBJ2-7; D unresolved. The germline V gene has CDR1 ENHRY and CDR2 SYGVKD. The CDR3 consists of 11 residues. The germline V and J ends were trimmed by 6 bases and 4 bases, with 7 bases remaining between them.

The DNA for the CDR3 is TGTGCCAGCAGCCAAACAGCGGGAGGGTTCTACGAGCAGTACTTC. Translating it yields CASSQTAGGFYEQYF. The chain links TRBV4-2 to TRBJ2-7, with 10 bases that match TRBD2. The germline CDR1 and CDR2 sequences are LGHNA and YNFKEQ. Trimming at V came to 2 bases and at J to 3 bases, leaving 4 bases not matched to a gene. The CDR3 runs 15 residues.

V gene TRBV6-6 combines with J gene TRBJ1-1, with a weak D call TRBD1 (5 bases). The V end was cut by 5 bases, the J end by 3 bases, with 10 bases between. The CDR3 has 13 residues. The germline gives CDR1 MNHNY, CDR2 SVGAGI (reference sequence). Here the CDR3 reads CASSNRGDTEAFF. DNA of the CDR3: TGTGCCAGCAGTAACCGGGGGGACACTGAAGCTTTCTTT.

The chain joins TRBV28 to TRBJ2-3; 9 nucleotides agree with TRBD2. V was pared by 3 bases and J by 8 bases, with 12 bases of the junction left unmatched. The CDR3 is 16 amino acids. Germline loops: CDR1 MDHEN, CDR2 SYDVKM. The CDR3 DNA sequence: TGTGCCAGCAGTTTCCTGGCGGGAGGGTCCCCCGGTACGCAGTATTTT. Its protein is CASSFLAGGSPGTQYF. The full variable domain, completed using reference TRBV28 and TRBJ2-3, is DVKVTQSSRYLVKRTGEKVFLECVQDMDHENMFWYRQDPGLGLRLIYFSYDVKMKEKGDIPEGYSVSREKKERFSLILESASTNQTSMYLCASSFLAGGSPGTQYFGPGTRLTVL.

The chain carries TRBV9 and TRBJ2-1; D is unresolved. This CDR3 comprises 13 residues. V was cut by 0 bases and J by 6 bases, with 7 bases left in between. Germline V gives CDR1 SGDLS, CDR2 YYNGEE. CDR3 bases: TGTGCCAGCAGCGTAGGAGTGATCAATGAGCAGTTCTTC. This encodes CASSVGVINEQFF.

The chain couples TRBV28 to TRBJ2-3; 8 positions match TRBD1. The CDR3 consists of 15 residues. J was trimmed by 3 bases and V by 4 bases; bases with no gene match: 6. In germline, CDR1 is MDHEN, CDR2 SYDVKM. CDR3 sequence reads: CASSSRQGLTDTQYF. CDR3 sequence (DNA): TGTGCCAGCAGTTCCCGACAGGGGCTGACAGATACGCAGTATTTT.

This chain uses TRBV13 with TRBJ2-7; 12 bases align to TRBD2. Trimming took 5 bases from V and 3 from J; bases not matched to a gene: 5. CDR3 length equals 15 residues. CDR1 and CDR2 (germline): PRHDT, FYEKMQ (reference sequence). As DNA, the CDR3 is TGTGCCAGCAGCAGACTAGCGGGAGTTGACTACGAGCAGTACTTC. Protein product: CASSRLAGVDYEQYF.

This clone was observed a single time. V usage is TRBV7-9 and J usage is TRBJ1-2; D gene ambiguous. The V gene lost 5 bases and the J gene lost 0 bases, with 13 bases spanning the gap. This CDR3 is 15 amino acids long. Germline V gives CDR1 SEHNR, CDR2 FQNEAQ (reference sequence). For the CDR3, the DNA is TGTGCCAGCAGCCCCAGCGGGCAACCTAACTATGGCTACACCTTC. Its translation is CASSPSGQPNYGYTF. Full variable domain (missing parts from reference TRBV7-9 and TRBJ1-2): DTGVSQNPRHKITKRGQNVTFRCDPISEHNRLYWYRQTLGQGPEFLTYFQNEAQLEKSRLLSDRFSAERPKGSFSTLEIQRTEQGDSAMYLCASSPSGQPNYGYTFGSGTRLTVV.

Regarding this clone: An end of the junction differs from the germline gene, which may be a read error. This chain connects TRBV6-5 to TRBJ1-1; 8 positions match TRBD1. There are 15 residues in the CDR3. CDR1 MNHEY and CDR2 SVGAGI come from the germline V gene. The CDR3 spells CAGSYSGRGQTEAFF. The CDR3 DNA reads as TGTGCCGGCAGTTACTCGGGCAGGGGGCAGACTGAAGCTTTCTTT.

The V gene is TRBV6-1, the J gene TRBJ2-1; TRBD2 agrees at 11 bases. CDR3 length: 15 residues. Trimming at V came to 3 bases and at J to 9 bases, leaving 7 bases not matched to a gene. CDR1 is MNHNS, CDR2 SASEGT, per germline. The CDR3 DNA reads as TGTGCCAGCAGTGAGGAACTAGCGGGAGCCGTTGAGCAGTTCTTC. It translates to CASSEELAGAVEQFF.

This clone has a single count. The CDR3, as DNA: TGTGCCAGCAGCCTGACAGTCCAAGAGACCCAGTACTTC. This codes for CASSLTVQETQYF. The chain is built from TRBV5-5 and TRBJ2-5; maybe TRBD1 (5 bases). The V and J ends lost 4 bases and 1 base respectively, with 8 bases between them. CDR1 SGHKS and CDR2 YYEKEE come from the germline V gene (reference sequence). This CDR3 has 13 amino acids.

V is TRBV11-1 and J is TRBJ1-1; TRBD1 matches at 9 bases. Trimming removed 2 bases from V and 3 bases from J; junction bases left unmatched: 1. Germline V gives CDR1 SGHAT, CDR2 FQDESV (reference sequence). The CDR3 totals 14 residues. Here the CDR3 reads CASSLNRGHTEAFF. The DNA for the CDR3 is TGTGCCAGCAGCTTAAACAGGGGGCACACTGAAGCTTTCTTT. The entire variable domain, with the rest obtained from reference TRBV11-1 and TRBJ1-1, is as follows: EAEVAQSPRYKITEKSQAVAFWCDPISGHATLYWYRQILGQGPELLVQFQDESVVDDSQLPKDRFSAERLKGVDSTLKIQPAELGDSAMYLCASSLNRGHTEAFFGQGTRLTVV.

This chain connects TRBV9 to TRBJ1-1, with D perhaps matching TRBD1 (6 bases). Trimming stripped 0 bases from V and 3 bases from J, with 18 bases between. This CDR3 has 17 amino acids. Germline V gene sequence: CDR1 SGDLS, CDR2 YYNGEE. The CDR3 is CASSVVSPGAADTEAFF. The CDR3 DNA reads TGTGCCAGCAGCGTAGTATCCCCAGGGGCGGCGGACACTGAAGCTTTCTTT.

DNA for the CDR3: TGCGCCAGCAGCCCCGGAAAGCGGGAGGCTCCAGATACGCAGTATTTT. Protein sequence: CASSPGKREAPDTQYF. This chain joins TRBV4-1 and TRBJ2-3; 9 nucleotides line up with TRBD2. The V gene's germline CDR1 is MGHRA and CDR2 YSYEKL. The trim removed 4 bases at V and 4 bases at J, leaving 9 bases unmatched. The CDR3 runs 16 residues.

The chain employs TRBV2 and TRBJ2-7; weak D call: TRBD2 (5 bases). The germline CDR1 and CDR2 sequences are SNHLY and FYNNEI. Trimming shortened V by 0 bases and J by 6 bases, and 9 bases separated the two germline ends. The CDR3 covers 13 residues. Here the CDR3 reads CASSEARAGEQYF. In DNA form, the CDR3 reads TGTGCCAGCAGTGAAGCGCGGGCAGGCGAGCAGTACTTC.

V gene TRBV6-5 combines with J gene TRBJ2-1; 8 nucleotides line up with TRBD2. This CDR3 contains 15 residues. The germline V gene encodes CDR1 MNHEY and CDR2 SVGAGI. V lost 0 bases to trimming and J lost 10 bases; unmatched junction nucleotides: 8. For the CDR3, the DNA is TGTGCCAGCAGTTACTCGACACTAGCGGCCCCAGAGCAGTTCTTC. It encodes CASSYSTLAAPEQFF.

For the CDR3, the DNA is TGTGCCAGTAGTATAATTGGGGCGTACACCGGGGAGCTGTTTTTT. Its protein is CASSIIGAYTGELFF. The rearrangement joins TRBV19 to TRBJ2-2, with D perhaps matching TRBD1 (5 bases). V was shortened by 2 bases and J by 3 bases, with 10 bases between the two germline ends. Germline V gene sequence: CDR1 LNHDA, CDR2 SQIVND (reference sequence). This CDR3 is 15 amino acids long. The full variable domain, its missing parts supplied by reference TRBV19 and TRBJ2-2, is DGGITQSPKYLFRKEGQNVTLSCEQNLNHDAMYWYRQDPGQGLRLIYYSQIVNDFQKGDIAEGYSVSREKKESFPLTVTSAQKNPTAFYLCASSIIGAYTGELFFGEGSRLTVL.

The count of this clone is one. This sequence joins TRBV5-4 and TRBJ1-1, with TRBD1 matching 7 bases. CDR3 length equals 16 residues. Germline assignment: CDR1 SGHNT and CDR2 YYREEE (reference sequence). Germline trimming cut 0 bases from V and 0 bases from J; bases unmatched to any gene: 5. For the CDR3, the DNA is TGTGCCAGCAGCTTGGCTTACAGGGGAGTGAACACTGAAGCTTTCTTT. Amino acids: CASSLAYRGVNTEAFF.